Sequencing of this T cell receptor beta chain was carried out in a study of CD8+ T cells in alopecia areata. For the study at large: The duration of tofacitinib was 6 to 18 months, with 6 months off drug afterward.

TCR sequencing used cDNA made by reverse transcription of extracted RNA. Some clones are missing from TCRdb's copy, which holds only in-frame ones; the method was immunoSEQ multiplex PCR. This table has about 120,000 clones, 58% appearing once. Treatment given: oral pan-JAK inhibitor, 5-10 mg twice daily. The CDR3 runs to 14 residues. Germline assignment: CDR1 SQVTM and CDR2 ANQGSEA. Trimming took off 6 bases at V and 4 bases at J, with 17 bases between the two ends. The TCR comes from a human donor with alopecia areata. The V call is TRBV29-1, the J call TRBJ2-3; D possibly corresponds to TRBD2 (6 bases). The material sequenced was CD8+ T cells sorted from blood, taken at week 4, from a patient treated with tofacitinib. CDR3 residues: CSVSGVDRPDTQYF. The CDR3 DNA is TGCAGCGTCTCGGGGGTCGACCGCCCAGATACGCAGTATTTT.